The 29 T cell receptor beta chains presented below share a single source sample, sequenced in a study of blood T cell repertoires in COVID-19 (dated by TCRdb to between 2020 and 2021). Library creation used the immunoSEQ multiplex PCR assay. TCRdb holds this immuneACCESS table with in-frame rearrangements only. Some clones are missing; in checked studies, unresolved V genes explain under half, and the rest has no known cause. The sample profile shows 130,000 to 150,000 clones; more than 65% of them were found once. The ten largest clones take up roughly 10% of the sample. The sample was peripheral blood. These receptors came from a man in his 60s with active or convalescent COVID-19.

The chain employs TRBV18 and TRBJ1-1; D possibly corresponds to TRBD1 (5 bases). Germline V gene sequence: CDR1 KGHSH, CDR2 LQKENI. V gave up 4 bases and J gave up 0 bases, with 12 bases separating them. The length of the CDR3 is 15 residues. CDR3 sequence reads: CASSQDKLMNTEAFF. The CDR3, as DNA: TGTGCCAGCTCACAGGACAAGTTAATGAACACTGAAGCTTTCTTT.

This clone has a single count. The same CDR3 can be traced to other DNA sequences in this sample. V usage is TRBV7-6 and J usage is TRBJ1-1; the D gene is possibly TRBD1 (5 bases). CDR1 and CDR2 (germline): SGHVS, FNYEAQ. The CDR3 extends over 12 amino acids. V was pared by 4 bases and J by 5 bases, with 8 bases between. CDR3 in DNA: TGTGCCAGCAGCTCAGGGAGGACTGAAGCTTTCTTT. This translates into CASSSGRTEAFF.

The rearrangement links TRBV7-9 to TRBJ1-2; TRBD1 might be the D (5 bases). The V end lost 3 bases, the J end lost 5 bases, and 19 bases lay between the germline ends. The CDR3 contains 16 residues. Germline loops: CDR1 SEHNR, CDR2 FQNEAQ (reference sequence). CDR3: CASSLGGTEAGYGYTF. The CDR3 nucleotides read TGTGCCAGCAGCTTGGGCGGGACGGAGGCTGGGTATGGCTACACCTTC.

The chain joins TRBV13 to TRBJ1-2; D not certain. This CDR3 has 13 residues. CDR1 is PRHDT, CDR2 FYEKMQ, per germline (reference sequence). Deletions cut 0 bases from V and 2 bases from J, with 4 bases between. The CDR3 DNA is TGTGCCAGCAGCTTAGGTCAGAACTATGGCTACACCTTC. It is translated as CASSLGQNYGYTF.

As for this clone: Other DNA sequences within the sample encode an identical CDR3. V usage is TRBV29-1 and J usage is TRBJ1-1; 7 bases agree with TRBD1. CDR3 length equals 12 residues. Trimming took 4 bases from V and 3 from J; bases not matched to a gene: 2. The V gene's germline CDR1 is SQVTM and CDR2 ANQGSEA. The CDR3 DNA reads TGCAGCGTTGCCCAGGGGGACACTGAAGCTTTCTTT. Protein: CSVAQGDTEAFF.

This chain uses TRBV27 with TRBJ1-4; 7 bases agree with TRBD1. V dropped 4 bases and J dropped 7; count of bases not matched to a gene: 6. CDR1 MNHEY and CDR2 SMNVEV come from the germline V gene (reference sequence). This CDR3 is built from 14 residues. The CDR3 coding sequence is TGTGCCAGCAGTTCAAGGGGGCGAGGTGAAAAACTGTTTTTT. Its translation: CASSSRGRGEKLFF.

The CDR3 protein is CASSQEVSGQGYEQYF. CDR3 DNA: TGCGCCAGCAGCCAAGAGGTGTCGGGACAGGGATACGAGCAGTACTTC. This chain joins TRBV4-3 and TRBJ2-7; 9 bases agree with TRBD1. This CDR3 has 16 amino acids. CDR1 is LGHNA, CDR2 YSLEER, per germline. V lost 0 bases to trimming and J lost 4 bases; unmatched junction nucleotides: 7.

The V call is TRBV13, the J call TRBJ2-1; a possible D gene is TRBD2 (5 bases). Trimming left V 5 bases short and J 14 bases short, with 22 bases between. Germline assignment: CDR1 PRHDT and CDR2 FYEKMQ (reference sequence). CDR3 length: 14 amino acids. Written as DNA, the CDR3 is TGTGCCAGCAGCACCAACGGAGGCCTAGTTCCTAAGTTCTTC. This codes for CASSTNGGLVPKFF. The full variable domain, rest sourced from reference TRBV13 and TRBJ2-1, is AAGVIQSPRHLIKEKRETATLKCYPIPRHDTVYWYQQGPGQDPQFLISFYEKMQSDKGSIPDRFSAQQFSDYHSELNMSSLELGDSALYFCASSTNGGLVPKFFGPGTRLTVL.

This clone was seen a single time. The chain recombines TRBV14 with TRBJ2-4; D not certain. CDR3 size: 12 residues. The V gene lost 1 base and the J gene lost 8 bases, with 6 bases spanning the gap. Germline lookup yields CDR1 SGHDN and CDR2 FVKESK. The CDR3: CASSQVIDIQYF. The CDR3 nucleotides read TGTGCCAGCAGCCAAGTTATCGACATTCAGTACTTC.

The gene calls are TRBV30 and TRBJ1-2; maybe TRBD1 (5 bases). The ends were cut back, 3 bases at V and 7 bases at J, with 21 bases in the middle. This CDR3 has 15 amino acids. Germline CDR1 GTSNPN, CDR2 SVGIG (reference sequence). The CDR3 region has the DNA TGTGCCTGGAGACCGGGCCCCGAAGTTGGGGCTGGCTACACCTTC. This encodes CAWRPGPEVGAGYTF.

The chain combines TRBV7-9 with TRBJ2-1; 8 positions agree with TRBD2. Germline trimming cut 7 bases from V and 5 bases from J; bases unmatched to any gene: 10. CDR1 is SEHNR and CDR2 is FQNEAQ in the germline V gene (reference sequence). The CDR3 runs 15 residues. The CDR3 nucleotides read TGTGCCAGCAACCCTGGACTAGCAGATCACAATGAGCAGTTCTTC. Amino acid sequence: CASNPGLADHNEQFF.

This clone turned up a few times. The chain has TRBV11-3 and TRBJ2-7; 7 bases match TRBD1. Germline loops: CDR1 SGHNT, CDR2 YENEEA. The CDR3 is 14 residues long. Trimming at V came to 2 bases and at J to 6 bases, leaving 7 bases not matched to a gene. Written as DNA, the CDR3 is TGTGCCAGCAGCTTACAGGGGGTTAGTAGCGAGCAGTACTTC. Amino acids: CASSLQGVSSEQYF.

This clone was seen only a few times. The rearrangement joins TRBV12-3 or TRBV12-4 to TRBJ1-2; D is unclear. The ends were cut back, 2 bases at V and 7 bases at J, with 8 bases in the middle. The CDR3 extends over 12 amino acids. The CDR3 nucleotides are TGTGCCAGCAGTTTATCTCTAGCTGGCTACACCTTC. Its protein product is CASSLSLAGYTF.

This rearrangement joins TRBV6-2 or TRBV6-3 to TRBJ1-5; TRBD1 agrees at 8 bases. The V and J ends lost 1 base and 3 bases, in that order; junction bases with no gene match: 11. The CDR3 consists of 18 residues. CDR1 and CDR2 (germline): MNHEY, SVGEGT. CDR3: CASSYYPQGVGNNQPQHF. For the CDR3, the DNA is TGTGCCAGCAGTTACTACCCACAGGGGGTAGGGAACAATCAGCCCCAGCATTTT.

The J gene is TRBJ1-2, the V gene TRBV11-3; 9 bases agree with TRBD1. Losses at the gene ends were 6 bases for V and 3 bases for J; bases not matched to a gene: 14. Germline V lookup: CDR1 SGHNT, CDR2 YENEEA. The CDR3 length is 17 residues. CDR3 sequence: CASRARGTGKPHYGYTF. The CDR3 DNA reads TGTGCCAGCAGGGCCCGAGGGACAGGGAAACCCCACTATGGCTACACCTTC.

This clone was found once. V usage is TRBV20-1 and J usage is TRBJ2-1; D gene unclear. Trimming cost V 5 bases and J 7 bases, with 9 bases left between them. Per the germline V gene, CDR1 is DFQATT and CDR2 is SNEGSKA (reference sequence). The CDR3 runs to 11 residues. The CDR3 bases are TGCAGTGCTCCGTTCGGGAATGAGCAGTTCTTC. Translating it yields CSAPFGNEQFF.

The chain employs TRBV5-4 and TRBJ2-7; the match to TRBD1 covers 7 bases. The V gene's germline CDR1 is SGHNT and CDR2 YYREEE (reference sequence). This CDR3 is 14 amino acids long. The junction had 11 bases not matched to a gene; V was cut back by 4 bases and J by 7 bases. This CDR3 is CASSVKDRPWEQYV. CDR3 DNA sequence: TGTGCCAGCAGCGTAAAGGACAGGCCATGGGAGCAGTACGTC.

The rearrangement joins TRBV28 to TRBJ1-2; 9 positions agree with TRBD1. Germline V gene lookup returns CDR1 MDHEN and CDR2 SYDVKM. The trim removed 5 bases at V and 5 bases at J, leaving 3 bases unmatched. The CDR3 has 13 amino acids. The CDR3 sequence is CASSLTGGYGYTF. CDR3 coding DNA: TGTGCCAGCAGTCTGACAGGGGGTTATGGCTACACCTTC.

The chain is built from TRBV12-3 or TRBV12-4 and TRBJ1-5; D perhaps matches TRBD1 (5 bases). This CDR3 is 13 amino acids long. The V end was cut by 6 bases, the J end by 0 bases, with 6 bases between. CDR3 DNA sequence: TGTGCCAGCAGCGACAGTAGCAATCAGCCCCAGCATTTT. Amino acid sequence: CASSDSSNQPQHF.

The chain has TRBV7-2 and TRBJ2-7; D unclear. The CDR3 totals 14 residues. V lost 2 bases, J lost 0 bases, and 8 bases lay in between. The germline V gene encodes CDR1 SGHTA and CDR2 FQGNSA. CDR3 residues: CASSLLPNSYEQYV. The CDR3 nucleotides read TGTGCCAGCAGCTTATTGCCTAACTCCTACGAGCAGTACGTC.

This chain links TRBV28 with TRBJ2-7; weak D call: TRBD1 (6 bases). V lost 2 bases and J 3 bases, leaving 11 bases between the germline ends. CDR1 and CDR2 from the germline V gene are MDHEN and SYDVKM. The CDR3 contains 14 residues. The CDR3 nucleotides read TGTGCCAGCAGTTTACACAGGGTGGGCTACGAGCAGTACTTC. As protein: CASSLHRVGYEQYF.

The chain employs TRBV5-4 and TRBJ1-3; D gene ambiguous. Trimming took off 4 bases at V and 2 bases at J, with 13 bases between the two ends. The CDR3 is made up of 15 amino acids. Germline V gene sequence: CDR1 SGHNT, CDR2 YYREEE (reference sequence). The CDR3 sequence: CASSPEAAAGNTIYF. Written as DNA, the CDR3 is TGTGCCAGCAGCCCGGAAGCGGCAGCTGGAAACACCATATATTTT.

This clone was detected only once. V and J are TRBV4-1 and TRBJ1-1, with D possibly TRBD1 on 6 matching bases. Trimming took off 4 bases at V and 2 bases at J, with 14 bases between the two ends. This CDR3 comprises 15 residues. Germline V gene data show CDR1 as MGHRA and CDR2 as YSYEKL. The CDR3 region is CASSPAGGLNTEAFF. CDR3 DNA: TGCGCCAGCAGCCCAGCGGGGGGGCTTAACACTGAAGCTTTCTTT.

The chain is built from TRBV4-3 and TRBJ1-4; possible D gene TRBD1, 6 bases. V lost 0 bases to trimming and J lost 4 bases, with 18 bases between them. Germline V lookup: CDR1 LGHNA, CDR2 YSLEER. CDR3 length: 18 amino acids. CDR3 loop: CASSQDRVGAARNEKLFF. CDR3 coding DNA: TGCGCCAGCAGCCAAGATAGGGTGGGGGCAGCCCGTAATGAAAAACTGTTTTTT.

This clone was detected a few times. The chain employs TRBV2 and TRBJ1-5, with 8 bases matching TRBD1. V shed 5 bases, J shed 6 bases, and the junction held 6 bases outside the gene matches. Germline lookup yields CDR1 SNHLY and CDR2 FYNNEI. There are 14 residues in the CDR3. CDR3 residues: CASSLQGVLQPQHF. In DNA form, the CDR3 reads TGTGCCAGCAGTCTACAGGGGGTTCTTCAGCCCCAGCATTTT.

The CDR3 bases are TGCAGCGTTAGACAGCGCTTCACTGAAGCTTTCTTT. It translates to CSVRQRFTEAFF. The rearrangement joins TRBV29-1 to TRBJ1-1, with D perhaps matching TRBD1 (5 bases). The V and J ends lost 5 bases and 4 bases respectively, with 11 bases between them. CDR3 length: 12 residues. Germline loops: CDR1 SQVTM, CDR2 ANQGSEA. Supplemented by reference TRBV29-1 and TRBJ1-1, the full variable domain reads SAVISQKPSRDICQRGTSLTIQCQVDSQVTMMFWYRQQPGQSLTLIATANQGSEATYESGFVIDKFPISRPNLTFSTLTVSNMSPEDSSIYLCSVRQRFTEAFFGQGTRLTVV.

This chain connects TRBV7-2 to TRBJ1-1, with TRBD1 matching over 7 bases. Germline CDR1 reads SGHTA; CDR2 reads FQGNSA. The CDR3 is 16 residues long. V shed 6 bases, J shed 1 base, and the junction held 11 bases outside the gene matches. The CDR3 bases are TGTGCCAGCAGTCGGTCCGGGACAGCAAGGAACACTGAAGCTTTCTTT. Protein product: CASSRSGTARNTEAFF.

The V call is TRBV7-2, the J call TRBJ2-2, with D possibly being TRBD1 (6 bases). This CDR3 has 16 residues. The V gene's germline CDR1 is SGHTA and CDR2 FQGNSA. Between the trimmed V and J ends, which lost 1 base and 7 bases, there was a span of 16 bases. CDR3: CASSLVSGASGGELFF. In DNA form, the CDR3 reads TGTGCCAGCAGCTTAGTGTCAGGGGCCTCGGGCGGGGAGCTGTTTTTT.

V is TRBV6-6 and J is TRBJ2-2, with 10 bases fitting TRBD1. Germline V lookup: CDR1 MNHNY, CDR2 SVGAGI (reference sequence). This CDR3 contains 16 residues. The V segment lost 5 bases and the J segment 0 bases; nucleotides outside the gene matches: 3. The CDR3 here is CASSRTGGTNTGELFF. The CDR3 region has the DNA TGTGCCAGCAGTAGGACAGGGGGTACGAACACCGGGGAGCTGTTTTTT.